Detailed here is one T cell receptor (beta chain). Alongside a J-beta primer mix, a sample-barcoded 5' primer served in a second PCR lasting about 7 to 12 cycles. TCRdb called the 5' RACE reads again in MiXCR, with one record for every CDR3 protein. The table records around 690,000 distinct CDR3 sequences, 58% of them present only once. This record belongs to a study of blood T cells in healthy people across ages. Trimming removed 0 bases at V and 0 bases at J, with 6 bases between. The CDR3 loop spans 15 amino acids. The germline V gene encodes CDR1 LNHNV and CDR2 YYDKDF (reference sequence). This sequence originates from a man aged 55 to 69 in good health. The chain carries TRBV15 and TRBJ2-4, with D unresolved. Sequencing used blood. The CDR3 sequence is CATSREALAKNIQYF. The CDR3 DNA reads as TGTGCCACCAGCAGAGAAGCCCTAGCCAAAAACATTCAGTACTTC.